The T cell receptor (beta chain) described here comes from a study of T cells and Merkel cell carcinoma outcomes. Study results and limitations: Reportedly, T-cell repertoire with density predicts Merkel cell carcinoma outcomes.

Notes on this clone: The antigen is undetermined.

Some clones are missing from TCRdb's copy, which holds only in-frame ones; the method was immunoSEQ multiplex PCR. The sample shows about 19,000 clones, about four fifths of them seen only once. V lost 3 bases and J lost 7, with 10 bases in between. This CDR3 contains 12 residues. Germline V gives CDR1 SEHNR, CDR2 FQNEAQ (reference sequence). The sample comprised tumor tissue from Merkel cell carcinoma. The source of this sequence is a human donor with Merkel cell carcinoma. V is TRBV7-9 and J is TRBJ2-7; unclear D gene. In nucleotides, the CDR3 is TGTGCCAGCAGCTTTCCGACGGCGGAGCAGTACTTC. Encoded protein: CASSFPTAEQYF.